This is a list of T cell receptor beta chains from one sample in a study of T-cell memory formation after mild COVID-19. TCRdb independently ran MiXCR on the 5' RACE reads; one entry per CDR3 protein. The repertoire has some 300,000 distinct CDR3 sequences, 20% to 25% of them found once; the top ten carry roughly 21%. Sequencing used PBMCs or a T cell subset sorted from them (not recorded which). All receptors derive from a man younger than 30 who had mild COVID-19 (a few samples of this study predate the infection). Cell type and time point are not known. Both conserved end residues are part of each CDR3. The D gene is left open where the match is weak. Some rows mark clone size as missing; the rest say once, few, many or name a class of expanded clone.

clone size	J gene	D gene	V gene	CDR3 DNA	CDR3 protein
-	TRBJ2-3	-	TRBV28	TGTGCCAGCAGTCCCCCCCGGGGGGCCGGGGATACGCAGTATTTT	CASSPPRGAGDTQYF
few	TRBJ2-3	TRBD2	TRBV20-1	TGCAGTGCTAGCCAGGCTAGCGGGGCCTCAGATACGCAGTATTTT	CSASQASGASDTQYF
-	TRBJ1-6	-	TRBV20-1	TGCAGTGCTATGACCAGCGGGGATAGCTCACCCCTCCACTTT	CSAMTSGDSSPLHF
few	TRBJ2-2	-	TRBV28	TGTGCCAGCAGTTTACAGAGTGGGACCGGGGAGCTGTTTTTT	CASSLQSGTGELFF
many	TRBJ1-3	TRBD1	TRBV12-3/TRBV12-4	TGTGCCAGCAGTTTTGGGACAGGGATCGGAAACACCATATATTTT	CASSFGTGIGNTIYF
few	TRBJ2-3	-	TRBV4-2	TGTGCCAGCAGCCAAGCAGTCGGGGGTGAAACAGATACGCAGTATTTT	CASSQAVGGETDTQYF
many	TRBJ1-1	-	TRBV7-2	TGTGCCAGCAGCCCCACGGGGGGGACTGAAGCTTTCTTT	CASSPTGGTEAFF
many	TRBJ2-5	-	TRBV5-1	TGTGCCAGCAGCCAACAAGAGACCCAGTACTTC	CASSQQETQYF
-	TRBJ2-5	-	TRBV28	TGTGCCAGCAGTTCCTCTGGGTGGGCCCAGTACTTC	CASSSSGWAQYF
few	TRBJ2-6	-	TRBV7-3	TGTGCCAGCAGCCCCCTAAGGACTGGGGCCAACGTCCTGACTTTC	CASSPLRTGANVLTF
-	TRBJ2-1	-	TRBV5-5	TGTGCCAGCAGAAAGACAGGGAGGAATGAGCAGTTCTTC	CASRKTGRNEQFF
few	TRBJ2-1	TRBD2	TRBV4-1	TGCGCCAGCAGTCACAGCGGGGTGGACAATGAGCAGTTCTTC	CASSHSGVDNEQFF
-	TRBJ1-3	-	TRBV3-1	TGTGCCAGCAGCGAAAGCAACGGAAACACCATATATTTT	CASSESNGNTIYF
few	TRBJ1-1	-	TRBV5-1	TGCGCCAGCAGCTTGTCGCGGGTGTTCGACACTGAAGCTTTCTTT	CASSLSRVFDTEAFF
few	TRBJ1-5	TRBD1	TRBV29-1	TGCAGCGTTGTGACAGGGATTAGCAATCAGCCCCAGCATTTT	CSVVTGISNQPQHF
few	TRBJ2-2	TRBD1	TRBV5-8	TGTGCCAGCAGCTTGGTCTATGGGACAGGACGTACCGGGGAGCTGTTTTTT	CASSLVYGTGRTGELFF
-	TRBJ1-5	TRBD1	TRBV7-2	TGTGCCAGCAGCTTAAGGGGGCAAAGCAATCAGCCCCAGCATTTT	CASSLRGQSNQPQHF
few	TRBJ1-5	-	TRBV11-2	TGTGCCAGCAGCTTAGATCGTGGGAACAATCAGCCCCAGCATTTT	CASSLDRGNNQPQHF
many	TRBJ2-7	TRBD1	TRBV4-1	TGCGCCAGCAGCCCCTACAGGGGCTCCAGCTCCTACGAGCAGTACTTC	CASSPYRGSSSYEQYF
-	TRBJ2-5	-	TRBV9	TGTGCCAGCAGCGACGGTTTGCCTGGGGAGACCCAGTACTTC	CASSDGLPGETQYF
few	TRBJ2-3	TRBD2	TRBV12-3/TRBV12-4	TGTGCCAGCATCCCTGGGGCGGGGGGGCCGGGCACAGATACGCAGTATTTT	CASIPGAGGPGTDTQYF
many	TRBJ2-1	-	TRBV4-2	TGTGCCAGCAGCCAAGATTCCCCGGGAGCCTACAATGAGCAGTTCTTC	CASSQDSPGAYNEQFF
few	TRBJ2-5	-	TRBV5-1	TGCGCCAGCAGCCGATACGGGACGCAAGAGACCCAGTACTTC	CASSRYGTQETQYF
-	TRBJ1-6	-	TRBV7-2	TGTGCCAGCAGCTTAGTGACAGAGAATTCACCCCTCCACTTT	CASSLVTENSPLHF
few	TRBJ2-3	-	TRBV4-2	TGTGCCAGCAGCCAATTCGACGGGGGGCCGGATACGCAGTATTTT	CASSQFDGGPDTQYF
-	TRBJ2-5	-	TRBV12-3/TRBV12-4	TGTGCCAGCAGTTCGACAGAAATGTGGACCCAGTACTTC	CASSSTEMWTQYF
-	TRBJ2-3	TRBD2	TRBV28	TGTGCCAGCAGGGGGGACTACCTGAGCACAGATACGCAGTATTTT	CASRGDYLSTDTQYF
-	TRBJ2-3	-	TRBV19	TGTGCCAGTAGTCTCCTCCCCCGGGCTGATACGCAGTATTTT	CASSLLPRADTQYF
-	TRBJ2-1	-	TRBV6-2/TRBV6-3	TGTGCCAGCGGGTCGCTGTATGAGCAGTTCTTC	CASGSLYEQFF
few	TRBJ2-5	TRBD1	TRBV5-1	TGCGCCAGCAGCTTTACAGGGGCCGGGGAGACCCAGTACTTC	CASSFTGAGETQYF
-	TRBJ1-1	-	TRBV5-1	TGCGCCAGCACCCTGGGCACAGGGCCCACTGAAGCTTTCTTT	CASTLGTGPTEAFF
-	TRBJ2-3	TRBD1	TRBV19	TGTGCCAGTAGTCTCGGACAGGGAGAAGATACGCAGTATTTT	CASSLGQGEDTQYF
-	TRBJ1-1	-	TRBV9	TGTGCCAGCAGCGTAGGGGACTTTAACACTGAAGCTTTCTTT	CASSVGDFNTEAFF
-	TRBJ1-2	-	TRBV9	TGTGCCAGCAGCGTAGGCCCACAGCCACCCTATGGCTACACCTTC	CASSVGPQPPYGYTF
few	TRBJ2-7	TRBD2	TRBV27	TGTGCCAGCAGTTCACCGGGAGGAAGTTCGCGCGAGCAGTACTTC	CASSSPGGSSREQYF
few	TRBJ1-4	-	TRBV20-1	TGCAGTGCTATCCTCCCAGGGGTTTACGAAAAACTGTTTTTT	CSAILPGVYEKLFF
-	TRBJ2-2	-	TRBV20-1	TGCAGTGCTAGTGCCAGCGTTAACACCGGGGAGCTGTTTTTT	CSASASVNTGELFF
-	TRBJ2-1	-	TRBV20-1	TGCAGTGCCTCAGACGGCCCCGGTGGCAATGAGCAGTTCTTC	CSASDGPGGNEQFF
few	TRBJ1-1	TRBD1	TRBV7-2	TGTGCCAGCAGCTCCCGCCGCAGGGGGCGGAACACTGAAGCTTTCTTT	CASSSRRRGRNTEAFF
many	TRBJ2-1	-	TRBV7-6	TGTGCCAGCAGCTCTCCTTTTGGAGACAATGAGCAGTTCTTC	CASSSPFGDNEQFF
few	TRBJ1-1	-	TRBV29-1	TGCAGCGTTGAATCTCGGGGGATCACTGAAGCTTTCTTT	CSVESRGITEAFF
few	TRBJ2-1	-	TRBV7-9	TGTGCCAGCTTCACTGGGGGAGTCTACAATGAGCAGTTCTTC	CASFTGGVYNEQFF
few	TRBJ2-3	TRBD2	TRBV5-1	TGCGCCAGCAGCTTGGGGACTAGCGGGGGAAGAAATACGCAGTATTTT	CASSLGTSGGRNTQYF